This T cell receptor beta chain appears in the sequencing data of a study of T cell repertoires in cytomegalovirus infection. TCRdb redid the calling of the reads with MiXCR, one entry per CDR3 protein. The sample has about 680,000 distinct CDR3 sequences, 20% to 30% seen once; the top ten hold 8%. In its sample, this clonotype was seen many times. The V gene lost 2 bases and the J gene lost 5 bases, with 7 bases spanning the gap. The CDR3 has 13 amino acids. Germline values: CDR1 MNHEY, CDR2 SVGEGT. Material: CD8+ T cells from PBMCs. The chain has TRBV6-2 or TRBV6-3 and TRBJ2-1, with D maybe TRBD1 (6 bases). The sequence was obtained from a human donor in good health (CMV status not recorded). Some clones in this sample may be carry-over from other donors' samples. CDR3 sequence reads: CASSYKGDNEQFF. The CDR3, as DNA: TGTGCCAGCAGTTACAAGGGGGACAATGAGCAGTTCTTC.